A single sample gave rise to the 7 T cell receptor beta chains below, sequenced in a study of T-cell memory formation after mild COVID-19. One entry per CDR3 protein, called by TCRdb with MiXCR from the 5' RACE reads. The data show 250,000 to 350,000 distinct CDR3 sequences, with 15% to 20% seen just once and 22% held by the top ten. Material: PBMCs or a T cell subset sorted from them (not recorded which). The receptor source for this set is a man between 18 and 35 years old who had mild COVID-19 (a few samples of this study predate the infection). Cell type and time point are not known.

Ten or more counts support this clonotype. The V call is TRBV6-5, the J call TRBJ1-1; D remains ambiguous. CDR3 size: 14 residues. Germline V gives CDR1 MNHEY, CDR2 SVGAGI. Trimming stripped 3 bases from V and 0 bases from J, with 8 bases between. The CDR3 DNA sequence: TGTGCCAGCAGTTATGGGGTTATGAACACTGAAGCTTTCTTT. Protein: CASSYGVMNTEAFF.

V and J are TRBV20-1 and TRBJ2-1; no definite D call. Germline V gene sequence: CDR1 DFQATT, CDR2 SNEGSKA (reference sequence). The CDR3 extends over 16 amino acids. With 0 bases removed from V and 1 base from J, the gap between germline ends came to 13 bases. The CDR3 here is CSARDFGPKSYNEQFF. The DNA of the CDR3 is TGCAGTGCTAGAGATTTCGGTCCGAAATCCTACAATGAGCAGTTCTTC.

The rearrangement joins TRBV7-4 to TRBJ2-1; D is ambiguous. Germline loops: CDR1 SGHVT, CDR2 SQSDAQ. The CDR3 has 16 residues. V was cut by 7 bases and J by 0 bases, with 16 bases left in between. The CDR3 DNA reads as TGTGCCAGCACCCTGAGCCGTTCTAGCTCCTACAATGAGCAGTTCTTC. It encodes CASTLSRSSSYNEQFF.

J is TRBJ1-1 and V is TRBV7-9; D remains unclear. V was trimmed by 5 bases and J by 3 bases, leaving 10 bases between them. The CDR3 is 13 amino acids. CDR1 is SEHNR and CDR2 is FQNEAQ in the germline V gene (reference sequence). The CDR3 DNA sequence: TGTGCCAGCAGCGCCCATCAGGACACTGAAGCTTTCTTT. It translates to CASSAHQDTEAFF.

The chain employs TRBV20-1 and TRBJ2-2, with 8 bases that match TRBD1. The CDR3 runs 15 residues. Trimming removed 0 bases from V and 4 bases from J; junction bases left unmatched: 4. The germline V gene encodes CDR1 DFQATT and CDR2 SNEGSKA (reference sequence). The CDR3 here is CSARDGDRSTGELFF. CDR3 nucleotide sequence: TGCAGTGCTAGAGACGGGGACAGGAGCACCGGGGAGCTGTTTTTT.

This clonotype was recorded many times. The CDR3 DNA follows: TGTGCCAGCAGCCCTCGGGGGGGGGCTGGAGGAGATACGCAGTATTTT. This sequence encodes CASSPRGGAGGDTQYF. The J gene is TRBJ2-3, the V gene TRBV7-3; 8 bases fit TRBD2. After removal of 5 bases from V and 5 bases from J, the junction contained 12 bases not matched to a gene. In germline, CDR1 is SGHTA, CDR2 FQGTGA. CDR3 length: 16 amino acids.

The V call is TRBV6-5, the J call TRBJ1-1, with a possible D match to TRBD1 (5 bases). CDR1 MNHEY and CDR2 SVGAGI come from the germline V gene. V gave up 7 bases and J gave up 1 base, with 16 bases separating them. This CDR3 spans 15 amino acids. CDR3 region: CASTFSNRPNTEAFF. The CDR3 coding sequence is TGTGCCAGCACCTTCTCCAACAGGCCGAACACTGAAGCTTTCTTT.